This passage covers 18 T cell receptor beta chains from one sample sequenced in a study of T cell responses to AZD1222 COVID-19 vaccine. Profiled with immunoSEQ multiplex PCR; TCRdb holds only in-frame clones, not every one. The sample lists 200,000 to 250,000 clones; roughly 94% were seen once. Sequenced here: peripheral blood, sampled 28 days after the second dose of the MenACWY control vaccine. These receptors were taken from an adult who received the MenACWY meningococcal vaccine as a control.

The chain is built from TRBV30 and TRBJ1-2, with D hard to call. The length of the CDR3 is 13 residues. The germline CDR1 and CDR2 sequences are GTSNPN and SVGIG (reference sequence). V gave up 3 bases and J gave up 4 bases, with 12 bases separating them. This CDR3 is CAWSKGASYGYTF. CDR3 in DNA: TGTGCCTGGAGCAAGGGAGCGTCCTATGGCTACACCTTC.

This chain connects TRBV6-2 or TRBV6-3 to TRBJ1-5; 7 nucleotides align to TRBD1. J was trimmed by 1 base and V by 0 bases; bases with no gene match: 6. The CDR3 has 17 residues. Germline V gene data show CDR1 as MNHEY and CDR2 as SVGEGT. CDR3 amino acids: CASSYSGGGGSNQPQHF. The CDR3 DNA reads TGTGCCAGCAGTTACTCAGGAGGGGGCGGGAGCAATCAGCCCCAGCATTTT.

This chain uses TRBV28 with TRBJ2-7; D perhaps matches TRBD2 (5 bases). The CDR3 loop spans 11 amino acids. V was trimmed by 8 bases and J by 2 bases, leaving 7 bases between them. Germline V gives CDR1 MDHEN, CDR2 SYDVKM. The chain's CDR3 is CASGGAYEQYF. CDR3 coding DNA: TGTGCCAGCGGAGGAGCCTACGAGCAGTACTTC.

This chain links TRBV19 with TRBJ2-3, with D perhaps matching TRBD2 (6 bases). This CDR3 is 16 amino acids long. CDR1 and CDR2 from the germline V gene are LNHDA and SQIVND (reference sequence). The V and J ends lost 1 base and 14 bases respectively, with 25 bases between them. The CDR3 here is CASSIGGDLKLGERYF. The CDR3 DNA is TGTGCCAGTAGTATAGGGGGGGACCTCAAGCTCGGAGAGAGGTATTTT.

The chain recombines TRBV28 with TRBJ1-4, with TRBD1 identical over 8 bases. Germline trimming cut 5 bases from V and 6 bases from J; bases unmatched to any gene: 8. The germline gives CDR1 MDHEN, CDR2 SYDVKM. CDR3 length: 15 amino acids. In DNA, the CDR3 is TGTGCCAGCAGTCACGAGACAGGGGACGATGAAAAACTGTTTTTT. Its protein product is CASSHETGDDEKLFF.

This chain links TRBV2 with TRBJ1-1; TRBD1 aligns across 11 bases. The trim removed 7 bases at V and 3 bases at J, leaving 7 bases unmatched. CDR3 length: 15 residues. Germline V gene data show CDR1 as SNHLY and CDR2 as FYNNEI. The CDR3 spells CASTPDRGRDTEAFF. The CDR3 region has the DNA TGTGCCAGCACGCCGGACAGGGGGCGGGACACTGAAGCTTTCTTT.

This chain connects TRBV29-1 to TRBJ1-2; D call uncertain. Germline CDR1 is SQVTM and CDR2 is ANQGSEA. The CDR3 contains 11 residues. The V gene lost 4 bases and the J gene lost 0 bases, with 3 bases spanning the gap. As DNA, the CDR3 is TGCAGCGTTGGGGCTAACTATGGCTACACCTTC. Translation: CSVGANYGYTF.

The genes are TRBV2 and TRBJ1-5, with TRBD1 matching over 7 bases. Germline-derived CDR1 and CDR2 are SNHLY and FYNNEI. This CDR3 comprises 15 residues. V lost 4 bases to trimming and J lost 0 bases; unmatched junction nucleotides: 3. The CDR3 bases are TGTGCCAGCAGTGGGGACAGCTTTAGCAATCAGCCCCAGCATTTT. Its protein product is CASSGDSFSNQPQHF.

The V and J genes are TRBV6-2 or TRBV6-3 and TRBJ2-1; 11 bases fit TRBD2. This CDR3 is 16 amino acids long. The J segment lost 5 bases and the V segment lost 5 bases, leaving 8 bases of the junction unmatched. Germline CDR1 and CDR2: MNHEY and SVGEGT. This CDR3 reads CASSAPSGGKDNEQFF. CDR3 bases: TGTGCCAGCAGTGCCCCTAGCGGGGGGAAGGACAATGAGCAGTTCTTC.

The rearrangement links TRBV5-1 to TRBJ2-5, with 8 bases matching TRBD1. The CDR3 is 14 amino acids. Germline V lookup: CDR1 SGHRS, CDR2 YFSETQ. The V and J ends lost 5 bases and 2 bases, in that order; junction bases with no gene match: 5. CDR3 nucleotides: TGCGCCAGCAGACACGGACAGGGTCAAGAGACCCAGTACTTC. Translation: CASRHGQGQETQYF.

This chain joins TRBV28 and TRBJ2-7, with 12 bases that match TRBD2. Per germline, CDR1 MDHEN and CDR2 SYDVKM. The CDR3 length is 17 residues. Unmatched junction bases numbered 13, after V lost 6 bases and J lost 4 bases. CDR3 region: CASSYPTSGGIWYEQYF. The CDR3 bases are TGTGCCAGCAGCTACCCCACTAGCGGGGGGATCTGGTACGAGCAGTACTTC.

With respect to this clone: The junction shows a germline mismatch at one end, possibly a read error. CDR3 region: CASSLSGTSGKYEQYF. The CDR3, as DNA: TGTGCCAGCAGCTTATCCGGGACTAGCGGGAAGTACGAGCAGTACTTC. The chain carries TRBV28 and TRBJ2-7; 13 bases line up with TRBD2. Germline CDR1 is MDHEN and CDR2 is SYDVKM. This CDR3 is built from 16 residues.

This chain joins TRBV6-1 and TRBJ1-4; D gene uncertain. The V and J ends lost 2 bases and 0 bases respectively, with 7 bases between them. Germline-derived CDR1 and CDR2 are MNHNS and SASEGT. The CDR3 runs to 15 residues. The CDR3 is CASSETVATNEKLFF. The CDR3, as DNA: TGTGCCAGCAGTGAAACTGTCGCAACTAATGAAAAACTGTTTTTT.

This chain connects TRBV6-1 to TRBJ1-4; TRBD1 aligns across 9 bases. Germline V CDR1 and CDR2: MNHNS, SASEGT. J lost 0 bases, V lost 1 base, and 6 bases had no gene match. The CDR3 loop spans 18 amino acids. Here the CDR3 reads CASSEGGTGIPTNEKLFF. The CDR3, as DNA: TGTGCCAGCAGTGAAGGGGGGACAGGGATCCCAACTAATGAAAAACTGTTTTTT.

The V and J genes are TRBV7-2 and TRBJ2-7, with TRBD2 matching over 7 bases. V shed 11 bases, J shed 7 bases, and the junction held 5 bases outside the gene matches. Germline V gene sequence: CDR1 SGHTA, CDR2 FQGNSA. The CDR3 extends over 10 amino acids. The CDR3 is CAVGRGEQYF. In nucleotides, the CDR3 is TGTGCCGTGGGGCGGGGGGAGCAGTACTTC. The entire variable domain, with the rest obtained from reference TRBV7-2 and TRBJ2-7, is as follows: GAGVSQSPSNKVTEKGKDVELRCDPISGHTALYWYRQSLGQGLEFLIYFQGNSAPDKSGLPSDRFSAERTGGSVSTLTIQRTQQEDSAVYLCAVGRGEQYFGPGTRLTVT.

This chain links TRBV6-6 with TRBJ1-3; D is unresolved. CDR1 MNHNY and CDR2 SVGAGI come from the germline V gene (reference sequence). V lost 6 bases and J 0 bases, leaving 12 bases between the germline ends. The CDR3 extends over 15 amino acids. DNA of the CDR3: TGTGCCAGCAGAACAGATGGGAGCTCTGGAAACACCATATATTTT. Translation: CASRTDGSSGNTIYF.

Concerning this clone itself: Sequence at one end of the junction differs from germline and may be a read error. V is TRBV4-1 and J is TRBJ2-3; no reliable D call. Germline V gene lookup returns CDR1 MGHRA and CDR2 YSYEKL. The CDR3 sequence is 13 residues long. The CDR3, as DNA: TGCGCCACCAGCTCGCCCTGGACAGATACGCAGTATTTT. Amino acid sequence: CATSSPWTDTQYF.

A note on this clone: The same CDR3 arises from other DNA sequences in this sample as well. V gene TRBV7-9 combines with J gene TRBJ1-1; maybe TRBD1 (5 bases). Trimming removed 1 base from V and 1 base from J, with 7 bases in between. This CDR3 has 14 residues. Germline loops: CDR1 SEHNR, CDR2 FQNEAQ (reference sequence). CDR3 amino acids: CASSLVRGNTEAFF. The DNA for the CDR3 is TGTGCCAGCAGCTTAGTAAGGGGGAACACTGAAGCTTTCTTT.